This T cell receptor (beta chain) derives from a study of CD8 T cells in Susac syndrome. With random hexamers, 0.5 to 1 ug RNA was reverse transcribed. A multiplex approach, immunoSEQ multiplex PCR, amplified TCR beta CDR3 across 54 Vbeta and 13 Jbeta. TCRdb re-called the immunoSEQ multiplex PCR reads with MiXCR, one entry per CDR3 protein. Here the sample spans some 220,000 distinct CDR3 sequences, 95% being singletons. This receptor was taken from a human donor with multiple sclerosis. The sample was CD4+ T cells from PBMCs.

DNA of the CDR3: TGCGCCAGCAGCCAACCGTGGACTAGCGGGAGGGACTACAATGAGCAGTTCTTC. This codes for CASSQPWTSGRDYNEQFF. The rearrangement joins TRBV4-1 to TRBJ2-1; 15 nucleotides align to TRBD2. The germline CDR1 and CDR2 sequences are MGHRA and YSYEKL. The CDR3 has 18 residues. V lost 2 bases, J lost 3 bases, and 5 bases stayed unmatched.